This record concerns one T cell receptor (beta chain) sequence. Random-hexamer reverse transcription was applied to about 0.5 to 1 ug RNA. Using its own MiXCR run on the immunoSEQ multiplex PCR reads, TCRdb lists one record per CDR3 protein. The sample lists 150,000 to 200,000 distinct CDR3 sequences, approximately 94% occurring once. Trimming cost V 4 bases and J 7 bases; bases outside gene matches: 10. The CDR3 runs to 17 residues. Germline V gene sequence: CDR1 SGDLS, CDR2 YYNGEE. This record comes from a study of CD8 T cells in Susac syndrome. The sequenced material came from CD4+ T cells from PBMCs. The sequence was collected from a human donor with multiple sclerosis. The genes are TRBV9 and TRBJ2-2; 13 bases map to TRBD2. The CDR3 coding sequence is TGTGCCAGCAGCCCGAGACGTGGACTAGCGGGAGTCGGGGAGCTGTTTTTT. It is translated as CASSPRRGLAGVGELFF.